This record covers a single T cell receptor (beta chain). TCRdb used MiXCR to call clones anew from the PCR reads. The data contain some 23,000 clones, about a quarter of them singletons. This entry belongs to a study of metastatic and nonmetastatic thyroid tumors. Every patient was untreated before thyroid surgery. The sequence derives from a female donor with papillary thyroid cancer or a benign thyroid nodule (not recorded which). Some clones in this sample may be carry-over from other donors' samples. The material sequenced was tumor tissue.

The CDR3 loop reads CASSFSGSGGYYNEQFF. The DNA of the CDR3 is TGTGCCAGCAGCTTTTCGGGGTCGGGGGGTTACTACAATGAGCAGTTCTTC. The gene calls are TRBV11-1 and TRBJ2-1; the match to TRBD2 covers 7 bases. This CDR3 spans 17 amino acids. Germline CDR1 and CDR2: SGHAT and FQDESV (reference sequence). J gave up 3 bases and V 3 bases, and 11 bases lay outside the gene matches.